The clone carrying this TCR delta chain appeared a few times. This sample was included in a study of gamma-delta chains in newborns, infants, children. Overall study context: Microbial exposure reportedly drives polyclonal innate γδ T cell expansion after birth.

TCRdb fed the reads to CATT. Among 14,000 to 15,000 delta-chain clones, approximately 7% were seen once, and the ten largest hold 20% to 25%. This CDR3 has 18 amino acids. Per the germline V gene, CDR1 is GEAIGNYY and CDR2 is EKD. Germline trimming cut 0 bases from V and 0 bases from J; bases unmatched to any gene: 4. The chain combines TRDV2 with TRDJ3; 7 bases fit TRDD3. The clonotype was recovered from a child who was a newborn, infant or young child, either healthy, febrile or measles-vaccinated (not recorded which). Sample: blood. The chain's CDR3 is CACDTWGDGSWDTRQMFF. CDR3 sequence (DNA): TGTGCCTGTGACACCTGGGGGGATGGCTCCTGGGACACCCGACAGATGTTTTTC.